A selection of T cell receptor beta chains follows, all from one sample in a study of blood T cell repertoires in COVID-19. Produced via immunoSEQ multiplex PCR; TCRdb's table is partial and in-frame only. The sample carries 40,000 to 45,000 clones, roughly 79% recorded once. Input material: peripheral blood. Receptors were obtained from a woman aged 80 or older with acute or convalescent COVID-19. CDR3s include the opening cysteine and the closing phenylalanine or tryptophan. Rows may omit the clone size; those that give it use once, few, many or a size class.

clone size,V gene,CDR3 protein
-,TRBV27,CASCGWGQALYEQYF
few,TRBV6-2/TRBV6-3,CASSRGRSGEGRGQFF
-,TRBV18,CASSENQGNQPQHF
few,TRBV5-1,CASSWDRNTEAFF
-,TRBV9,CASSPLTSGRQFF
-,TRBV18,CASSSLQGPTDTQYF
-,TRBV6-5,CASSTILAKNIQYF
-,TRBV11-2,CASRMGGSSYNEQFF
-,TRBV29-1,CSVEDSRRAYEQYF
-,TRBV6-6,CASRSGSRETQYF
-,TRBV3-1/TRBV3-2,CASSQAGAGDQPQHF